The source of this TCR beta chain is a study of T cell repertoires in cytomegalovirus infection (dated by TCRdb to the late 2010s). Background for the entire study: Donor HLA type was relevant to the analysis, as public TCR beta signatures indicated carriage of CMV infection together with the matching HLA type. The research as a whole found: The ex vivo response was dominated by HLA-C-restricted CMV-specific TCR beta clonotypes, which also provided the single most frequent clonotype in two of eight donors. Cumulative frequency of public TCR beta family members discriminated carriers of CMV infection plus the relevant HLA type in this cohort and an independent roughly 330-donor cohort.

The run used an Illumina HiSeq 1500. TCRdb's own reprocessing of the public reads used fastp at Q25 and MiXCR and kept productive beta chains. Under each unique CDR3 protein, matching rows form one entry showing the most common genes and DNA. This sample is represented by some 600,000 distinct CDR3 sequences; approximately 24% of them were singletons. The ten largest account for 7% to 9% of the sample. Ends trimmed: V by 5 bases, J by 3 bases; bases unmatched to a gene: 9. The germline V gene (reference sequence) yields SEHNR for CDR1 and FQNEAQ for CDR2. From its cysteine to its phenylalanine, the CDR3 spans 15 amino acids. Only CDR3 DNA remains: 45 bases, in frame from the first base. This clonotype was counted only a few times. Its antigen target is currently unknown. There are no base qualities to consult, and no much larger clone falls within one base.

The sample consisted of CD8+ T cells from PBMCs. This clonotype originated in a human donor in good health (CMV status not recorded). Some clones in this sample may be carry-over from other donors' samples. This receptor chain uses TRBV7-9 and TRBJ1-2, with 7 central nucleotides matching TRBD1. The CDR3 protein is CASSMTGQRDYGYTF. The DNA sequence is TGTGCCAGCAGCATGACAGGGCAGAGAGACTATGGCTACACCTTC.